The 14 T cell receptor beta chains given below trace back to one sample, sequenced in a study of diagnostic markers for celiac disease (TCRdb year 2020). TCRdb lists the instrument as Illumina MiSeq. The reads underwent TCRdb reprocessing, giving one record for each CDR3 protein sequence and no DNA. In this sample's table one finds over 650 distinct CDR3 sequences. In total, the top ten clones hold roughly 23% of the sample. Sequencing input: either unsorted cells or a sorted T cell fraction (not recorded which). These receptors all stem from a human donor. This table probably holds off-target reads from a library built for another chain.

The CDR3: CASSTRGPQHF. This chain links TRBV28 with TRBJ1-5; with no DNA, the TCRdb D assignment of TRBD1 cannot be verified. Per germline, CDR1 MDHEN and CDR2 SYDVKM. CDR3 size: 11 residues.

The V and J genes are TRBV12-3 or TRBV12-4 and TRBJ1-1. The CDR3 is made up of 18 amino acids. This CDR3 is CASSPRRGVGRSGTEAFF.

The gene calls are TRBV2 and TRBJ2-1; the D call from TCRdb, TRBD1, cannot be confirmed without DNA. The V gene's germline CDR1 is SNHLY and CDR2 FYNNEI. The CDR3 has 13 amino acids. The chain's CDR3 is CASSTSWGNEQFF. Looking up the rest from reference TRBV2 and TRBJ2-1 gives the full variable domain: EPEVTQTPSHQVTQMGQEVILRCVPISNHLYFYWYRQILGQKVEFLVSFYNNEISEKSEIFDDQFSVERPDGSNFTLKIRSTKLEDSAMYFCASSTSWGNEQFFGPGTRLTVL.

The J gene is TRBJ2-2, the V gene TRBV20-1; the TRBD1 assignment by TCRdb is unverifiable without DNA. CDR1 is DFQATT, CDR2 SNEGSKA, per germline (reference sequence). CDR3 length: 15 amino acids. The chain's CDR3 is CSASDNRANTGELFF.

Frequency places this clonotype as large (0.1 to 1%). The chain has TRBV7-9 and TRBJ2-1; TCRdb lists TRBD2, though no DNA is available to test this call. The CDR3 extends over 14 amino acids. Germline CDR1 is SEHNR and CDR2 is FQNEAQ (reference sequence). The chain's CDR3 is CASNPGLVDGEQFF.

This sequence joins TRBV7-9 and TRBJ2-3. The CDR3 runs to 14 residues. The V gene's germline CDR1 is SEHNR and CDR2 FQNEAQ (reference sequence). The CDR3 sequence is CASSLAGGTDTQYF.

V usage is TRBV7-2 and J usage is TRBJ1-1; the TCRdb call, TRBD1, lacks DNA for checking. This CDR3 contains 13 residues. The V gene's germline CDR1 is SGHTA and CDR2 FQGNSA. CDR3 in amino acids: CASSLGGDPEAFF.

The V and J genes are TRBV7-9 and TRBJ2-1. Germline V gives CDR1 SEHNR, CDR2 FQNEAQ (reference sequence). This CDR3 contains 14 residues. CDR3 in amino acids: CASSFAAVYNEQFF.

CDR3 loop: CASSQSNEQFF. The chain is built from TRBV4-1 and TRBJ2-1. There are 11 residues in the CDR3. Germline V gene lookup returns CDR1 MGHRA and CDR2 YSYEKL.

Measured by frequency, this clonotype is medium-sized (0.01 to 0.1%). The rearrangement uses TRBV12-3 or TRBV12-4 and TRBJ2-7; TCRdb's D gene call, TRBD1, goes unchecked for lack of DNA. CDR3 length: 17 amino acids. CDR3 sequence: CASSTDHTGQEAYEQYF.

CDR3 amino acids: CASSLEYSDRETF. V usage is TRBV5-6 and J usage is TRBJ1-2; TCRdb gives TRBD1 as the D gene, but with no DNA this cannot be confirmed. Looked up from germline, CDR1 is SGHDT and CDR2 is YYEEEE. The CDR3 consists of 13 residues.

Its frequency marks this clonotype as medium-sized. The chain is built from TRBV28 and TRBJ1-2; TCRdb returns TRBD1, unconfirmable since there is no DNA. The CDR3 extends over 14 amino acids. Germline V CDR1 and CDR2: MDHEN, SYDVKM. CDR3 loop: CASSSWGQNYGYTF.

This clonotype is classed as medium-sized by frequency. The gene calls are TRBV20-1 and TRBJ2-6; absent DNA, TCRdb's TRBD1 call cannot be checked. CDR3 size: 16 residues. Germline-derived CDR1 and CDR2 are DFQATT and SNEGSKA (reference sequence). This CDR3 is CSATPGANSGANVLTF.

CDR3 residues: CASGRLAGALTDTQYF. The chain uses TRBV6-1 and TRBJ2-3; TCRdb indicates TRBD2, and absent DNA this call remains unverified. The germline V gene encodes CDR1 MNHNS and CDR2 SASEGT. The CDR3 extends over 16 amino acids.